What follows are 3 T cell receptor beta chains derived from one specimen sequenced in a study of cytomegalovirus exposure and HLA in healthy donors. Amplification used 60 Vbeta primers and 13 Jbeta primers. Assay: immunoSEQ multiplex PCR; the TCRdb copy retains only in-frame clones and omits some. The sample contains 140,000 or so clones, over 8% of which appear only once. The sequencing input was PBMCs. The source of these receptors is a male donor in good health and CMV-seronegative.

The chain couples TRBV5-6 to TRBJ1-5, with 7 bases matching TRBD1. CDR3 length: 16 amino acids. V was pared by 2 bases and J by 2 bases, with 7 bases of the junction left unmatched. CDR1 is SGHDT, CDR2 YYEEEE, per germline. The CDR3 spells CASSLRQGRGNQPQHF. Here the CDR3 DNA reads TGTGCCAGCAGCTTAAGACAGGGTCGGGGCAATCAGCCCCAGCATTTT.

The gene calls are TRBV4-3 and TRBJ2-6, with a weak D call TRBD1 (5 bases). This CDR3 contains 19 residues. The V gene's germline CDR1 is LGHNA and CDR2 YSLEER. The V gene lost 0 bases and the J gene lost 5 bases, with 20 bases spanning the gap. DNA for the CDR3: TGCGCCAGCAGCCAAGAGGGGAAAGTCCCCCAGGGCCGGGCCAACGTCCTGACTTTC. Translating gives CASSQEGKVPQGRANVLTF.

This clone has just a few counts. The chain employs TRBV4-1 and TRBJ1-5; D not certain. The germline V gene has CDR1 MGHRA and CDR2 YSYEKL. This CDR3 has 15 amino acids. The ends were cut back, 8 bases at V and 0 bases at J, with 14 bases in the middle. The CDR3 bases are TGCGCCAGCTCCCCAAGATCACTTAGCAATCAGCCCCAGCATTTT. This encodes CASSPRSLSNQPQHF.